These 7 T cell receptor beta chains originate from one sample sequenced in a study of T-cell memory formation after mild COVID-19. TCRdb reprocessed the 5' RACE reads with MiXCR, giving one entry per CDR3 protein. The sample records hundreds of thousands of distinct CDR3 sequences, roughly 20% being singletons. The specimen was PBMCs or a T cell subset sorted from them (not recorded which). The receptors originated from an adult woman who had mild COVID-19 (a few samples of this study predate the infection). Cell type and time point are not known.

This clonotype occurred many times. The chain couples TRBV29-1 to TRBJ2-7; perhaps D is TRBD1 or TRBD2 (5 bases each). With 4 bases removed from V and 2 bases from J, the gap between germline ends came to 9 bases. The CDR3 length is 12 residues. CDR1 and CDR2 from the germline V gene are SQVTM and ANQGSEA. CDR3: CSVVGAAYEQYF. As DNA, the CDR3 is TGCAGCGTTGTCGGGGCAGCCTACGAGCAGTACTTC.

The V gene is TRBV7-2, the J gene TRBJ2-7; 8 bases line up with TRBD1. Germline V gives CDR1 SGHTA, CDR2 FQGNSA. The CDR3 runs 16 residues. Trimming cost V 4 bases and J 2 bases; bases outside gene matches: 10. CDR3 coding DNA: TGTGCCAGCAGCTCCCTTCCGGGACAGGCGACCTACGAGCAGTACTTC. Its protein is CASSSLPGQATYEQYF.

The V call is TRBV10-3, the J call TRBJ2-3, with no clear D. V dropped 0 bases and J dropped 1 base, with 11 bases sitting between them. Germline lookup yields CDR1 ENHRY and CDR2 SYGVKD. The CDR3 runs 16 residues. CDR3 nucleotides: TGTGCCATCAGTGAGTCATTGGACCCCCGCACAGATACGCAGTATTTT. Translating it yields CAISESLDPRTDTQYF.

This clonotype has at least ten counts. The V gene is TRBV6-6, the J gene TRBJ1-2; D gene uncertain. The CDR3 loop spans 17 amino acids. CDR1 and CDR2 from the germline V gene are MNHNY and SVGAGI (reference sequence). Trimming removed 0 bases at V and 5 bases at J, with 19 bases between. For the CDR3, the DNA is TGTGCCAGCAGTTACTCGATTGGAGGCCGAGGGATTTATGGCTACACCTTC. This encodes CASSYSIGGRGIYGYTF.

In its sample, this clonotype was seen a few times. The chain couples TRBV20-1 to TRBJ2-2, with D maybe TRBD2 (6 bases). Germline CDR1 is DFQATT and CDR2 is SNEGSKA (reference sequence). This CDR3 spans 15 amino acids. The V end was cut by 6 bases, the J end by 3 bases, with 17 bases between. This chain's CDR3 is CSAQEAGLHTGELFF. DNA for the CDR3: TGCAGTGCACAGGAGGCAGGACTACACACCGGGGAGCTGTTTTTT.

This clonotype was counted a few times. V is TRBV7-6 and J is TRBJ2-1; D is undetermined. The CDR3 runs 11 residues. CDR1 is SGHVS and CDR2 is FNYEAQ in the germline V gene. Trimming took off 7 bases at V and 8 bases at J, with 9 bases between the two ends. The CDR3 nucleotides are TGTGCCAGCACCAGTAGTGATGAGCAGTTCTTC. Translated: CASTSSDEQFF.

This clonotype occurred a few times. Mismatch with germline at one junction end may stem from a read error. The gene calls are TRBV24-1 and TRBJ2-2, with TRBD1 identical over 9 bases. CDR3 length: 14 amino acids. Germline V lookup: CDR1 KGHDR, CDR2 SFDVKD. The CDR3 loop reads CATRATGGTGELYF. CDR3 DNA sequence: TGTGCCACCAGGGCCACAGGGGGCACCGGGGAGCTGTATTTT.